This T cell receptor (beta chain) was observed in a study of blood T cell repertoires in COVID-19. Study overall: In each case, the material was cDNA or gDNA derived from T cells, B-cell-depleted T cells, or PBMCs.

Authors' methods: Amplification from reference gene primers served as the basis for estimated nucleated cell counts. TCRdb keeps only in-frame clones here, not all; method: immunoSEQ multiplex PCR. Clone size and the V and J calls come from that table; the DNA yielded D and trimming. The sample includes roughly 190,000 clones, approximately 92% of them seen just once. The CDR3 extends over 13 amino acids. Trimming removed 7 bases from V and 6 bases from J, with 15 bases in between. From germline, CDR1 is SGHNT and CDR2 YENEEA. Sequencing used peripheral blood. This clonotype was sampled from a man aged 50 to 59 with acute or convalescent COVID-19. The rearrangement joins TRBV11-3 to TRBJ2-5; D gene ambiguous. This CDR3 reads CASTQDGKKTQYF. The CDR3 DNA reads as TGTGCCAGCACCCAGGATGGAAAGAAGACCCAGTACTTC.